This TCR beta chain was observed in a study of CD8+CD57+ T cells in acquired aplastic anemia. Profiling that covered TCR beta VDJ and CDR3 relied on genomic DNA as its template. TCRdb itself ran the reads through MiXCR, one entry per CDR3 protein. The sample shows roughly 260,000 distinct CDR3 sequences, 40% to 50% of them seen only once. General study findings and limits: Patients and controls had in common 25 to 35 CD8+ CDR3 sequences. Patients did not significantly differ from controls in CD8+ Simpson's diversity.

By flow cytometry, patients selected for sequencing had shown an expansion of CD8+CD57+ cells. As a group, the patients uniformly had severe acquired aplastic anemia. By the time of blood sampling, patients had still received no therapy. Per the germline V gene, CDR1 is SGHTA and CDR2 is FQGNSA. V lost 1 base, J lost 7 bases, and 14 bases lay in between. The CDR3 contains 14 residues. Concerning this clonotype itself: The target antigen is unknown.

The source of this sequence is a human donor with aplastic anemia. Sequenced input: sorted CD4+, CD8+, or CD8+CD57+ T cells (not recorded which) from PBMCs. This chain uses TRBV7-2 with TRBJ2-7; possible D gene TRBD1, 7 bases. The CDR3 DNA reads as TGTGCCAGCAGCTTAGGACAGGGAGGCAATGAGCAGTACTTC. It specifies CASSLGQGGNEQYF.